Here is one T cell receptor (beta chain) with its context. Its antigen remains unidentified. These data belong to a study of cytomegalovirus exposure and HLA in healthy donors. Study-wide results and caveats: Presence/absence analyses took donor sequencing depth as roughly uniform.

PCR primers comprised 60 Vbeta and 13 Jbeta primers. Sequencing was performed with immunoSEQ multiplex PCR; in TCRdb, only in-frame clones are kept and a portion is missing. The table has roughly 120,000 clones, roughly 15% seen once; the top ten hold 1.9%. Germline lookup yields CDR1 SNHLY and CDR2 FYNNEI. The CDR3 is 15 amino acids. V dropped 7 bases and J dropped 2; count of bases not matched to a gene: 7. Sample: PBMCs. The rearrangement joins TRBV2 to TRBJ2-3; 9 nucleotides align to TRBD2. The TCR comes from a woman between 18 and 29 years old in good health and CMV-seronegative. CDR3: CASTPAGGVTDTQYF. The CDR3 DNA sequence: TGTGCCAGCACCCCAGCGGGAGGAGTCACAGATACGCAGTATTTT.